A single sample is the source of the 5 T cell receptor beta chains below, sequenced in a study of response to subunit inactivated influenza vaccine. Using its own MiXCR run on the RT-PCR reads, TCRdb lists one record per CDR3 protein. Found here are 750,000 to 850,000 distinct CDR3 sequences, less than 20% of them singletons; the top ten hold roughly a tenth. Specimen: PBMCs from blood, collected more than 4 days after vaccination. These receptors were taken from a man aged 45-65 years who received an inactivated influenza vaccine.

This clonotype was detected a few times. V usage is TRBV20-1 and J usage is TRBJ1-1, with D perhaps TRBD1 (6 bases). Germline-derived CDR1 and CDR2 are DFQATT and SNEGSKA (reference sequence). Trimming shortened V by 5 bases and J by 1 base, and 14 bases separated the two germline ends. The CDR3 covers 14 residues. The CDR3, as DNA: TGCAGTGCTGGGGGGCAGGCGCGGAACACTGAAGCTTTCTTT. This translates into CSAGGQARNTEAFF.

This clonotype showed up just a few times. The chain couples TRBV27 to TRBJ2-4; the match to TRBD2 covers 11 bases. The CDR3 totals 16 residues. Germline V gene lookup returns CDR1 MNHEY and CDR2 SMNVEV (reference sequence). J lost 8 bases, V lost 4 bases, and 10 bases had no gene match. The CDR3 nucleotides read TGTGCCAGCAGTTCCCCGGGGGGGACTAGCGGCGACATTCAGTACTTC. Protein product: CASSSPGGTSGDIQYF.

The CDR3 DNA sequence: TGTGCCAGCAGCTTAGCTGGGACAGACAATGAGCAGTTCTTC. It codes for CASSLAGTDNEQFF. This rearrangement joins TRBV7-9 to TRBJ2-1; 7 positions match TRBD1. This CDR3 is 14 amino acids long. Germline loops: CDR1 SEHNR, CDR2 FQNEAQ (reference sequence). Trimming cost V 0 bases and J 5 bases; bases outside gene matches: 1.

This clonotype was detected ten times or more. The V gene is TRBV20-1, the J gene TRBJ1-2; TRBD1 matches at 7 bases. V shed 2 bases, J shed 6 bases, and the junction held 12 bases outside the gene matches. This CDR3 has 15 residues. Per germline, CDR1 DFQATT and CDR2 SNEGSKA (reference sequence). CDR3 protein: CSARIIHRGKDGYTF. CDR3 bases: TGCAGTGCTAGAATTATACACAGGGGAAAGGATGGCTACACCTTC.

The chain is built from TRBV29-1 and TRBJ2-3; D may correspond to TRBD1 or TRBD2 (6 bases each). The CDR3 length is 17 residues. CDR1 is SQVTM and CDR2 is ANQGSEA in the germline V gene. Between the trimmed V and J ends, which lost 4 bases and 3 bases, there was a span of 23 bases. CDR3 nucleotides: TGCAGCGTTGCCAGCTCGGAGGGGGTTTGGGGAACAGATACGCAGTATTTT. Its protein product is CSVASSEGVWGTDTQYF.